These T cell receptor beta chains were read from a single sample in a study of neurological immune-mediated disorders. Each CDR3 protein is one row after TCRdb ran MiXCR on the 5' RACE reads. The sample has about 66,000 distinct CDR3 sequences, about 10% seen once. The sequenced sample consisted of PBMCs. The receptor set was obtained from a man aged 25 to 40 in good health. Each CDR3 is given with its conserved first and last residue. Each record gives: J gene, D gene, clone size, V gene, CDR3 protein, CDR3 DNA. D genes are given only for firm matches. Clone sizes are given selectively: once, few, many, or a class where the clone is expanded.

j_call: TRBJ2-1
d_call: -
clone_size: many
v_call: TRBV20-1
cdr3_aa: CSADEDEQFF
cdr3_nt: TGCAGTGCTGACGAGGATGAGCAGTTCTTC

j_call: TRBJ2-1
d_call: TRBD2
clone_size: many
v_call: TRBV12-3/TRBV12-4
cdr3_aa: CASSHQTSGSKEQFF
cdr3_nt: TGTGCCAGCAGTCACCAGACTAGCGGGAGTAAAGAGCAGTTCTTC

j_call: TRBJ1-4
d_call: TRBD1
clone_size: many
v_call: TRBV2
cdr3_aa: CASSSQGSNEKLFF
cdr3_nt: TGTGCCAGCAGTTCACAGGGGTCAAATGAAAAACTGTTTTTT

j_call: TRBJ1-2
d_call: TRBD1
clone_size: many
v_call: TRBV28
cdr3_aa: CASSLRTGGRANYGYTF
cdr3_nt: TGTGCCAGCAGTTTAAGGACAGGGGGAAGAGCTAACTATGGCTACACCTTC

j_call: TRBJ1-5
d_call: -
clone_size: many
v_call: TRBV6-2/TRBV6-3
cdr3_aa: CASSYPAFNQPQHF
cdr3_nt: TGTGCCAGCAGTTACCCGGCCTTCAATCAGCCCCAGCATTTT

j_call: TRBJ1-4
d_call: -
clone_size: many
v_call: TRBV28
cdr3_aa: CASKQGGEKLFF
cdr3_nt: TGTGCCAGCAAGCAGGGCGGTGAAAAACTGTTTTTT

j_call: TRBJ2-3
d_call: -
clone_size: many
v_call: TRBV20-1
cdr3_aa: CSAGPSGSTDTQYF
cdr3_nt: TGCAGTGCAGGGCCCAGCGGGAGCACAGATACGCAGTATTTT

j_call: TRBJ2-2
d_call: -
clone_size: many
v_call: TRBV5-1
cdr3_aa: CASSLPNTGELFF
cdr3_nt: TGCGCCAGCAGCCTCCCGAACACCGGGGAGCTGTTTTTT

j_call: TRBJ2-5
d_call: TRBD1
clone_size: many
v_call: TRBV11-2
cdr3_aa: CASSYSTGGQETQYF
cdr3_nt: TGTGCCAGCAGCTACTCGACAGGGGGCCAAGAGACCCAGTACTTC

j_call: TRBJ1-3
d_call: -
clone_size: many
v_call: TRBV7-9
cdr3_aa: CASSRGTRGNTIYF
cdr3_nt: TGTGCCAGCAGCCGTGGGACCCGTGGAAACACCATATATTTT

j_call: TRBJ2-1
d_call: -
clone_size: many
v_call: TRBV6-6
cdr3_aa: CASSYRDEQFF
cdr3_nt: TGTGCCAGCAGTTACAGGGATGAGCAGTTCTTC

j_call: TRBJ2-7
d_call: TRBD1
clone_size: -
v_call: TRBV18
cdr3_aa: CASSPFGQGKYEQYF
cdr3_nt: TGTGCCAGCTCACCTTTTGGACAGGGGAAATACGAGCAGTACTTC

j_call: TRBJ1-2
d_call: TRBD1
clone_size: -
v_call: TRBV28
cdr3_aa: CASSTGANYGYTF
cdr3_nt: TGTGCCAGCTCGACAGGGGCGAACTATGGCTACACCTTC

j_call: TRBJ1-6
d_call: -
clone_size: many
v_call: TRBV28
cdr3_aa: CASTGGDRRNSPLHF
cdr3_nt: TGTGCCAGCACCGGGGGGGACCGACGTAATTCACCCCTCCACTTT

j_call: TRBJ2-2
d_call: -
clone_size: many
v_call: TRBV15
cdr3_aa: CATSRDAGTGELFF
cdr3_nt: TGTGCCACCAGCAGAGACGCCGGGACCGGGGAGCTGTTTTTT

j_call: TRBJ2-2
d_call: -
clone_size: many
v_call: TRBV18
cdr3_aa: CASSPLDRNTGELFF
cdr3_nt: TGTGCCAGCTCACCACTGGACAGGAACACCGGGGAGCTGTTTTTT

j_call: TRBJ2-1
d_call: -
clone_size: many
v_call: TRBV10-2
cdr3_aa: CASRNLDPNNEQFF
cdr3_nt: TGCGCCAGCAGAAACCTGGACCCCAACAATGAGCAGTTCTTC

j_call: TRBJ2-7
d_call: -
clone_size: -
v_call: TRBV24-1
cdr3_aa: CATSDGSYEQYF
cdr3_nt: TGTGCCACCAGTGACGGCTCCTACGAGCAGTACTTC

j_call: TRBJ1-3
d_call: -
clone_size: -
v_call: TRBV5-1
cdr3_aa: CASSYSANTIYF
cdr3_nt: TGCGCCAGCAGCTACTCTGCAAACACCATCTATTTT

j_call: TRBJ2-5
d_call: -
clone_size: many
v_call: TRBV4-1
cdr3_aa: CASSQELGHGQETQYF
cdr3_nt: TGCGCCAGCAGCCAAGAACTGGGACATGGCCAAGAGACCCAGTACTTC

j_call: TRBJ1-2
d_call: -
clone_size: -
v_call: TRBV12-3/TRBV12-4
cdr3_aa: CASTQGCYGYTF
cdr3_nt: TGTGCCAGCACCCAGGGTTGCTATGGCTACACCTTC

j_call: TRBJ1-6
d_call: TRBD1
clone_size: many
v_call: TRBV6-5
cdr3_aa: CASSESGTGGSPLHF
cdr3_nt: TGTGCCAGCAGTGAATCCGGGACAGGGGGTTCACCCCTCCACTTT

j_call: TRBJ2-7
d_call: -
clone_size: many
v_call: TRBV12-3/TRBV12-4
cdr3_aa: CASSRTSIYEQYF
cdr3_nt: TGTGCCAGCAGCCGGACTTCTATCTACGAGCAGTACTTC

j_call: TRBJ1-5
d_call: -
clone_size: many
v_call: TRBV6-2/TRBV6-3
cdr3_aa: CASSLDNQPQHF
cdr3_nt: TGTGCCAGCAGTCTGGACAATCAGCCCCAGCATTTT

j_call: TRBJ1-6
d_call: TRBD1
clone_size: many
v_call: TRBV27
cdr3_aa: CASSFRTGVNSPLHF
cdr3_nt: TGTGCCAGCAGTTTTAGGACAGGGGTTAATTCACCCCTCCACTTT

j_call: TRBJ2-7
d_call: TRBD1
clone_size: many
v_call: TRBV15
cdr3_aa: CATSRYPGQGYYEQYF
cdr3_nt: TGTGCCACCAGCAGATATCCGGGACAGGGGTATTACGAGCAGTACTTC